This passage covers 12 T cell receptor beta chains from one sample sequenced in a study of metastatic and nonmetastatic thyroid tumors. TCRdb re-called the PCR reads through MiXCR. In the table there are about 16,000 clones, about 30% of which are singletons. Before thyroid surgery, none of the patients had received any treatment. The material sequenced was adjacent normal tissue. These receptors all stem from a female donor with papillary thyroid cancer or a benign thyroid nodule (not recorded which). Some clones in this sample may be carry-over from other donors' samples.

The chain combines TRBV20-1 with TRBJ1-6; TRBD1 matches at 10 bases. CDR3 length equals 14 residues. Germline V gives CDR1 DFQATT, CDR2 SNEGSKA (reference sequence). V dropped 7 bases and J dropped 9; count of bases not matched to a gene: 9. This CDR3 reads CSVPTGGGGSPLHF. CDR3 coding DNA: TGCAGTGTCCCGACAGGGGGCGGGGGTTCACCCCTCCACTTT.

This clone has just a few counts. Just one base apart from a much larger clone, this may be a read error. V usage is TRBV7-3 and J usage is TRBJ2-1, with 8 nucleotides matching TRBD2. CDR1 is SGHTA and CDR2 is FQGTGA in the germline V gene. V lost 8 bases, J lost 8 bases, and 11 bases stayed unmatched. The CDR3 is made up of 14 amino acids. This chain's CDR3 is CASGNGGGLDEQFF. The DNA for the CDR3 is TGTGCCAGCGGAAACGGGGGGGGCCTCGATGAGCAGTTCTTC.

The V and J genes are TRBV2 and TRBJ2-1; TRBD2 matches at 7 bases. Germline V gene sequence: CDR1 SNHLY, CDR2 FYNNEI. Unmatched junction bases numbered 0, after V lost 2 bases and J lost 2 bases. This CDR3 has 14 amino acids. CDR3 nucleotides: TGTGCCAGCAGTGAACTAGCGGCCTACAATGAGCAGTTCTTC. This encodes CASSELAAYNEQFF.

The chain has TRBV7-3 and TRBJ1-6; D gene uncertain. Trimming took off 4 bases at V and 11 bases at J, with 6 bases between the two ends. The germline gives CDR1 SGHTA, CDR2 FQGTGA. The CDR3 runs 11 residues. For the CDR3, the DNA is TGTGCCAGCAGCTCTCAACCACCCCTCCACTTT. It encodes CASSSQPPLHF.

This clone was seen a few times. This chain connects TRBV6-5 to TRBJ1-2; possible D gene TRBD1, 6 bases. This CDR3 comprises 15 residues. Germline lookup yields CDR1 MNHEY and CDR2 SVGAGI. V dropped 2 bases and J dropped 1 base, with 11 bases sitting between them. For the CDR3, the DNA is TGTGCCAGCAGTTACGGAGGGGGGAGTAACTATGGCTACACCTTC. It specifies CASSYGGGSNYGYTF.

V and J are TRBV7-2 and TRBJ2-3; tentative D call: TRBD2 (5 bases). Germline assignment: CDR1 SGHTA and CDR2 FQGNSA. The CDR3 is made up of 14 amino acids. Trimming took off 0 bases at V and 4 bases at J, with 8 bases between the two ends. The CDR3 bases are TGTGCCAGCAGCTTAGCGGGAGCACCAGATACGCAGTATTTT. Translation gives CASSLAGAPDTQYF.

This clone was observed a handful of times. This chain joins TRBV30 and TRBJ2-1, with unresolved D. The CDR3 sequence is 12 residues long. The germline V and J ends were trimmed by 2 bases and 9 bases, with 11 bases remaining between them. Germline CDR1 reads GTSNPN; CDR2 reads SVGIG (reference sequence). CDR3 protein: CAWSLISREQFF. DNA for the CDR3: TGTGCCTGGAGTCTCATTAGTCGTGAGCAGTTCTTC.

This clone was counted only a few times. The chain has TRBV6-1 and TRBJ2-7; the match to TRBD1 covers 7 bases. In germline, CDR1 is MNHNS, CDR2 SASEGT. V dropped 2 bases and J dropped 3; count of bases not matched to a gene: 7. The CDR3 extends over 15 amino acids. The CDR3 sequence: CASSEYVGGIYEQYF. CDR3 bases: TGTGCCAGCAGTGAATATGTAGGGGGCATCTACGAGCAGTACTTC.

This clone was seen more than once but under ten times. V and J are TRBV11-2 and TRBJ1-6; 7 bases are shared with TRBD1. Looked up from germline, CDR1 is SGHAT and CDR2 is FQNNGV. CDR3 length: 14 residues. V shed 3 bases and J 16 bases; nucleotides not matched to a gene: 12. The CDR3 reads CASSFREGTGDLHF. The CDR3 bases are TGTGCCAGCAGCTTCAGAGAGGGTACAGGGGATCTCCACTTT.

The chain has TRBV2 and TRBJ2-7, with a tentative D call TRBD1 (5 bases). CDR3 length: 13 residues. V was trimmed by 1 base and J by 6 bases, leaving 10 bases between them. Looked up from germline, CDR1 is SNHLY and CDR2 is FYNNEI. For the CDR3, the DNA is TGTGCCAGCAGTGAAGGGGGCTCTGGCGAGCAGTACTTC. It is translated as CASSEGGSGEQYF.

The chain recombines TRBV6-2 or TRBV6-3 with TRBJ2-7, with 9 bases matching TRBD1. The V segment lost 2 bases and the J segment 5 bases; nucleotides outside the gene matches: 1. Germline values: CDR1 MNHEY, CDR2 SVGEGT. The length of the CDR3 is 13 residues. CDR3 nucleotides: TGTGCCAGCAGTTACGGGACAGGGAACGAGCAGTACTTC. Amino acid sequence: CASSYGTGNEQYF.

The rearrangement joins TRBV9 to TRBJ1-6; no reliable D call. CDR3 length equals 14 residues. Germline lookup yields CDR1 SGDLS and CDR2 YYNGEE. V lost 2 bases, J lost 6 bases, and 9 bases lay in between. Written as DNA, the CDR3 is TGTGCCAGCAGCGTCGGCCAGGTTAATTCACCCCTCCACTTT. It is translated as CASSVGQVNSPLHF. The full variable domain, rest sourced from reference TRBV9 and TRBJ1-6, is DSGVTQTPKHLITATGQRVTLRCSPRSGDLSVYWYQQSLDQGLQFLIQYYNGEERAKGNILERFSAQQFPDLHSELNLSSLELGDSALYFCASSVGQVNSPLHFGNGTRLTVT.